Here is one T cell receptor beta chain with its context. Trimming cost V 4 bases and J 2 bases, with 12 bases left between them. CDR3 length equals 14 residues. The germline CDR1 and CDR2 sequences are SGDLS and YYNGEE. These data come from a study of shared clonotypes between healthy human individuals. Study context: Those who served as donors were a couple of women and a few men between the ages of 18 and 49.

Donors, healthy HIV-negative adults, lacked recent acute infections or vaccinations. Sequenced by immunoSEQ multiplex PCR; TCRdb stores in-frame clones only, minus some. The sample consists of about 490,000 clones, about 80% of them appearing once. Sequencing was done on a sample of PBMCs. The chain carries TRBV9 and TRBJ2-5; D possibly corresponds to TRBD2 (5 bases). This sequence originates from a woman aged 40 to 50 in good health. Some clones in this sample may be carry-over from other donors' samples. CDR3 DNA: TGTGCCAGCAGCCTCGGGGTAGTTCAAGAGACCCAGTACTTC. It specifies CASSLGVVQETQYF.